One sample yielded the 27 T cell receptor beta chains listed below, sequenced in a study of T cell repertoires in cytomegalovirus infection. MiXCR was run by TCRdb on the reads, yielding one entry per CDR3 protein. The sample includes roughly 230,000 distinct CDR3 sequences, 15% to 20% seen only once; the top ten take around half. The sequenced sample was CD8+ T cells from PBMCs. The receptors were sampled from a human donor in good health (CMV status not recorded). Some clones in this sample may be carry-over from other donors' samples.

This clonotype was detected a few times. The junction departs from the called germline gene at one end, perhaps through a read error. V is TRBV29-1 and J is TRBJ1-2, with 7 bases matching TRBD1. Germline loops: CDR1 SQVTM, CDR2 ANQGSEA. The CDR3 loop spans 11 amino acids. CDR3 nucleotide sequence: TGCAGCGTTCGGGGAATGGACAGGCTTGCCTTC. Its translation: CSVRGMDRLAF. Combining the CDR3 with reference TRBV29-1 and TRBJ1-2 gives the whole variable domain SAVISQKPSRDICQRGTSLTIQCQVDSQVTMMFWYRQQPGQSLTLIATANQGSEATYESGFVIDKFPISRPNLTFSTLTVSNMSPEDSSIYLCSVRGMDRLAFGSGTRLTVV.

The chain links TRBV6-2 or TRBV6-3 to TRBJ2-3; TRBD2 matches at 12 bases. The CDR3 contains 18 residues. The V gene's germline CDR1 is MNHEY and CDR2 SVGEGT. V shed 10 bases and J 2 bases; nucleotides not matched to a gene: 16. The chain's CDR3 is CATRTSGESTFPTDTQYF. CDR3 nucleotides: TGTGCCACCAGGACTAGCGGGGAGTCAACTTTTCCCACAGATACGCAGTATTTT.

This clonotype was recorded at least ten times. The chain uses TRBV4-3 and TRBJ1-1; D gene unclear. V was clipped by 8 bases and J by 4 bases, with 20 bases between them. CDR3 length: 15 amino acids. Germline CDR1 and CDR2: LGHNA and YSLEER. The CDR3 loop is CASGSGPKLGTEAFF. CDR3 bases: TGCGCCAGCGGGTCGGGTCCAAAACTGGGCACTGAAGCTTTCTTT.

This clonotype appeared a few times. The chain is built from TRBV2 and TRBJ1-1; TRBD1 is a possible D gene (5 bases). Germline assignment: CDR1 SNHLY and CDR2 FYNNEI. V was trimmed by 1 base and J by 3 bases, leaving 15 bases between them. The CDR3 is 16 residues long. This chain's CDR3 is CASSEGRGIADTEAFF. CDR3 coding DNA: TGTGCCAGCAGTGAAGGAAGGGGCATTGCGGACACTGAAGCTTTCTTT.

This clonotype occurred many times. The chain couples TRBV6-1 to TRBJ1-1; no reliable D call. V lost 5 bases, J lost 0 bases, and 16 bases lay in between. CDR1 is MNHNS, CDR2 SASEGT, per germline. The CDR3 is 16 amino acids. The CDR3 spells CASSLGSVPLNTEAFF. For the CDR3, the DNA is TGTGCCAGCAGTCTTGGGTCTGTCCCTTTGAACACTGAAGCTTTCTTT.

This clonotype was observed a few times. This chain uses TRBV7-8 with TRBJ1-1, with 10 bases aligning to TRBD1. This CDR3 has 13 residues. After removal of 3 bases from V and 5 bases from J, the junction contained 0 bases not matched to a gene. From germline, CDR1 is SGHVS and CDR2 FQNEAQ. This chain's CDR3 is CASSLDRGTEAFF. The DNA of the CDR3 is TGTGCCAGCAGCTTGGACAGGGGGACTGAAGCTTTCTTT.

This clonotype appeared a few times. This CDR3 reads CASSIDWTDEQFF. The CDR3 DNA is TGTGCCAGTAGTATAGACTGGACTGATGAGCAGTTCTTC. The chain combines TRBV19 with TRBJ2-1; D possibly corresponds to TRBD2 (5 bases). The CDR3 has 13 residues. From germline, CDR1 is LNHDA and CDR2 SQIVND (reference sequence). V was shortened by 0 bases and J by 8 bases, with 8 bases between the two germline ends.

This clonotype was detected ten times or more. Compared with germline, one end of the junction differs, possibly owing to a read error. The V and J genes are TRBV7-7 and TRBJ2-1; possibly TRBD1 or TRBD2 for D (6 bases each). CDR3 length equals 15 residues. Per germline, CDR1 SSHAT and CDR2 FNYEAQ (reference sequence). CDR3 region: CASSPTGATYNEQFF. The CDR3 nucleotides are TGTGCTAGCAGCCCAACGGGGGCCACCTACAATGAGCAGTTCTTC.

In this sample, this clonotype turned up many times. V gene TRBV7-6 combines with J gene TRBJ2-2; 10 nucleotides agree with TRBD2. CDR3 length equals 16 residues. Per germline, CDR1 SGHVS and CDR2 FNYEAQ. The ends lost 5 bases at V and 4 bases at J; junction bases unmatched: 7. The CDR3 DNA reads TGTGCCAGCAGCCCCCAGATAGCGGGGGGCACCGGGGAGCTGTTTTTT. It is translated as CASSPQIAGGTGELFF.

The gene calls are TRBV27 and TRBJ2-1, with D perhaps TRBD2 (6 bases). The V gene lost 3 bases and the J gene lost 8 bases, with 14 bases spanning the gap. This CDR3 is built from 14 residues. CDR1 is MNHEY, CDR2 SMNVEV, per germline (reference sequence). CDR3 protein: CASSLGGPRDEQFF. The CDR3 DNA is TGTGCCAGCAGTTTGGGGGGTCCCCGGGATGAGCAGTTCTTC.

The chain is built from TRBV6-2 or TRBV6-3 and TRBJ2-1; the D gene is possibly TRBD2 (5 bases). There are 13 residues in the CDR3. V was shortened by 7 bases and J by 9 bases, with 16 bases between the two germline ends. Germline V gene data show CDR1 as MNHEY and CDR2 as SVGEGT. The CDR3 DNA is TGTGCCAGCACTTCCTCGGATAGCGCTGAGCAGTTCTTC. Translated: CASTSSDSAEQFF.

In this sample, this clonotype turned up a few times. The chain links TRBV6-2 or TRBV6-3 to TRBJ1-1; 9 bases align to TRBD1. The CDR3 length is 15 residues. CDR1 MNHEY and CDR2 SVGEGT come from the germline V gene. V shed 0 bases, J shed 5 bases, and the junction held 4 bases outside the gene matches. As DNA, the CDR3 is TGTGCCAGCAGTTACTCTGTGGACAGGGGAACTGAAGCTTTCTTT. This encodes CASSYSVDRGTEAFF.

This clonotype has a handful of counts. The chain has TRBV6-2 or TRBV6-3 and TRBJ1-1; D perhaps matches TRBD1 (6 bases). CDR1 and CDR2 from the germline V gene are MNHEY and SVGEGT. The CDR3 is 11 residues long. Between the trimmed V and J ends, which lost 7 bases and 9 bases, there was a span of 12 bases. CDR3: CASKGDYQAFF. CDR3 in DNA: TGTGCCAGCAAGGGGGACTACCAAGCTTTCTTT.

This clonotype was counted only a few times. The chain combines TRBV6-8 with TRBJ1-1; D is possibly TRBD1 (6 bases). CDR3 size: 13 residues. CDR1 is MNHGY, CDR2 SAAAGT, per germline. Trimming removed 5 bases at V and 8 bases at J, with 15 bases between. The CDR3 sequence: CASSRTALVEAFF. CDR3 in DNA: TGTGCCAGCAGTCGGACAGCCCTCGTAGAAGCTTTCTTT.

The V call is TRBV13, the J call TRBJ2-3; 8 positions match TRBD1. This CDR3 has 14 amino acids. Trimming took 5 bases from V and 2 from J; bases not matched to a gene: 3. Per the germline V gene, CDR1 is PRHDT and CDR2 is FYEKMQ (reference sequence). The CDR3, as DNA: TGTGCCAGCAGCCAGGACAGGGCCACAGATACGCAGTATTTT. This gives the protein CASSQDRATDTQYF.

This clonotype has a count of ten or more. The genes are TRBV7-9 and TRBJ1-5, with D unresolved. This CDR3 has 17 residues. Germline V CDR1 and CDR2: SEHNR, FQNEAQ (reference sequence). Trimming pared 1 base from V and 1 base from J, leaving 14 bases between. The CDR3 sequence: CASSLEPEAISNQPQHF. DNA for the CDR3: TGTGCCAGCAGCTTAGAGCCCGAGGCTATCAGCAATCAGCCCCAGCATTTT.

The rearrangement links TRBV9 to TRBJ2-7; 10 nucleotides line up with TRBD2. The CDR3 runs to 16 residues. CDR1 and CDR2 (germline): SGDLS, YYNGEE. V lost 0 bases, J lost 5 bases, and 8 bases stayed unmatched. In nucleotides, the CDR3 is TGTGCCAGCAGCGTAGGAGGTGGACTAGCGGCTAACGAGCAGTACTTC. Its protein is CASSVGGGLAANEQYF.

This clonotype was found many times. This chain links TRBV6-1 with TRBJ2-2; D is undetermined. Germline values: CDR1 MNHNS, CDR2 SASEGT. V was shortened by 2 bases and J by 3 bases, with 7 bases between the two germline ends. CDR3 length equals 14 residues. CDR3 sequence: CASSEKADTGELFF. CDR3 coding DNA: TGTGCCAGCAGTGAAAAGGCGGACACCGGGGAGCTGTTTTTT.

This clonotype has at least ten counts. The chain combines TRBV7-2 with TRBJ1-5, with TRBD1 matching over 9 bases. The CDR3 spans 15 residues. The V segment lost 4 bases and the J segment 7 bases; nucleotides outside the gene matches: 8. Looked up from germline, CDR1 is SGHTA and CDR2 is FQGNSA. The CDR3 DNA sequence: TGTGCCAGCAGCTACTTTGGGGACAGGGCGCAGCCCCAGCATTTT. Residues: CASSYFGDRAQPQHF.

This clonotype was found many times. The chain combines TRBV7-2 with TRBJ2-1; TRBD2 is a possible D gene (7 bases). Germline CDR1 is SGHTA and CDR2 is FQGNSA. V was pared by 2 bases and J by 6 bases, with 20 bases between. There are 17 residues in the CDR3. The CDR3 sequence: CASSLFIPGGTSNEQFF. The CDR3 coding sequence is TGTGCCAGCAGCTTATTTATTCCCGGGGGGACAAGCAATGAGCAGTTCTTC.

This clonotype came up many times. This sequence joins TRBV23-1 and TRBJ2-3; possibly TRBD1 or TRBD2 for D (5 bases each). TRBV23-1 is assigned to the ORF class and has an uncertain function. V lost 10 bases to trimming and J lost 0 bases, with 20 bases between them. This CDR3 is 16 amino acids long. The CDR3 sequence: CATQRGPLNSTDTQYF. The CDR3 nucleotides read TGCGCCACTCAGAGGGGACCTCTAAACAGCACAGATACGCAGTATTTT.

The chain carries TRBV6-5 and TRBJ1-6; weak D call: TRBD1 (5 bases). V was pared by 2 bases and J by 2 bases, with 10 bases between. CDR3 length: 16 residues. The germline gives CDR1 MNHEY, CDR2 SVGAGI. The CDR3 DNA reads TGTGCCAGCAGTTACAGGGACCCCACCTATAATTCACCCCTCCACTTT. This sequence encodes CASSYRDPTYNSPLHF.

The chain uses TRBV12-3 or TRBV12-4 and TRBJ1-5, with 7 nucleotides matching TRBD1. The CDR3 is 16 residues long. V was clipped by 0 bases and J by 1 base; unmatched bases: 3. The CDR3 bases are TGTGCCAGCAGTTTAGCGGGACAGCTCAGCAATCAGCCCCAGCATTTT. Amino acid sequence: CASSLAGQLSNQPQHF.

This rearrangement joins TRBV27 to TRBJ2-3; 9 positions agree with TRBD1. V lost 7 bases, J lost 4 bases, and 9 bases stayed unmatched. The V gene's germline CDR1 is MNHEY and CDR2 SMNVEV (reference sequence). The CDR3 extends over 15 amino acids. The CDR3 DNA reads TGTGCCAGCACCCGTTGGGGACAGGGTTCAGATACGCAGTATTTT. It encodes CASTRWGQGSDTQYF.

This clonotype was observed once. The CDR3 region is CASRGRQDYGYTF. The CDR3 nucleotides are TGTGCCAGCCGGGGCAGGCAAGACTATGGCTACACCTTC. The V gene is TRBV7-4, the J gene TRBJ1-2, with a possible D match to TRBD1 (5 bases). V was clipped by 8 bases and J by 3 bases, with 13 bases between them. CDR1 is SGHVT, CDR2 SQSDAQ, per germline. This CDR3 region has 13 residues.

This clonotype was detected ten times or more. CDR3 region: CASSQDSAADSPLHF. In DNA form, the CDR3 reads TGCGCCAGCAGCCAAGATTCTGCAGCTGATTCACCCCTCCACTTT. The genes are TRBV4-3 and TRBJ1-6; D is unresolved. Per the germline V gene, CDR1 is LGHNA and CDR2 is YSLEER. Trimming took 0 bases from V and 8 from J, leaving 11 bases between them. The CDR3 runs 15 residues.

The table lists this clonotype with a few counts. This chain connects TRBV6-2 or TRBV6-3 to TRBJ2-3; D unclear. The CDR3 spans 18 residues. The germline V gene encodes CDR1 MNHEY and CDR2 SVGEGT. Trimming shortened V by 2 bases and J by 0 bases, and 18 bases separated the two germline ends. CDR3 nucleotide sequence: TGTGCCAGCAGTTACGATGAGTGGATTGGCCTTAGCACAGATACGCAGTATTTT. Its protein is CASSYDEWIGLSTDTQYF.